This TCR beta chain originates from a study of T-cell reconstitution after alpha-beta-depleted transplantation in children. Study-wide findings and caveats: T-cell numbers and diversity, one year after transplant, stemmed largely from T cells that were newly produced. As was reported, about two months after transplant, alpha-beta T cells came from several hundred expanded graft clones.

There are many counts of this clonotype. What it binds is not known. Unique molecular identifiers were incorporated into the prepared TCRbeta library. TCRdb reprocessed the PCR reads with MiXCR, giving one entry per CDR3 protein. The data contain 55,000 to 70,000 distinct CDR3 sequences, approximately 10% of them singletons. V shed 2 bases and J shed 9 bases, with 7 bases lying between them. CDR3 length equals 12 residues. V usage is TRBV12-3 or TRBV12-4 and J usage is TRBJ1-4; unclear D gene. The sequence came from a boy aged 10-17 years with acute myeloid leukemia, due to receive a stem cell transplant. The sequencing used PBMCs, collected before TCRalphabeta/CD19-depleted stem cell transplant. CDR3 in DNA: TGTGCCAGCAGTTTATCGGGGAAAAAACTGTTTTTT. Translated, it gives CASSLSGKKLFF.